This TCR beta chain was sequenced during a study of blood T cell repertoires in COVID-19 (dated by TCRdb to 2020 to 2021). Some background on the complete study: The collaborator samples originated in the United States, Italy and Spain and spanned the acute and convalescent phases of COVID-19. Samples were obtained from the ongoing ImmuneRACE study (first 160 participants) and from 1,254 subjects provided by 6 global collaborators. HLA class I and class II types, where available, came from metadata supplied by the sample provider rather than from assay-based typing. A freely available public database, intended as a resource for researchers studying the immune response to SARS-CoV-2, is where the repertoires were released. The dataset comprised deeply sampled blood TCRbeta repertoires from subjects exposed to, actively infected with, or recovered from COVID-19. Sample metadata almost always included a de-identified subject ID, COVID-19 status, age in years and sex. The material from the prospective study consisted of cDNA or gDNA derived from T cells, B-cell-depleted T cells, or PBMCs.

One collaborating source in Seattle enrolled patients during active infection and followed them longitudinally through the course of disease. Whole blood was collected in K2EDTA tubes by collaborating institutions according to the institutions' own protocols. For TCRbeta analysis, collaborator samples were shipped as frozen whole blood, as isolated PBMCs, or as DNA extracted from either sample type. V lost 6 bases and J lost 2 bases; the stretch between them is 11 bases long. There are 13 amino acids in the CDR3, from cysteine to phenylalanine inclusive. The entry retains the CDR3 DNA only, 39 bases that are in frame from base 1. Via the germline V gene, CDR1 is SGHAT and CDR2 FQNNGV. What the authors observed across the whole study: The amount of clinical and demographic metadata varied by source and participant and was provided uncurated.

The immunoSEQ Assay, a bias-controlled multiplex PCR, was used to amplify TCRbeta CDR3 regions from genomic DNA. The published analysis was carried out like this. Within the assay, amplification of reference gene primers was used to estimate how many nucleated cells each sample contained. To quantify the absolute abundance of each unique TCRbeta CDR3 rearrangement, sequence reads were collapsed and filtered. For each sample, productive Simpson clonality was calculated as the square root of Simpson's diversity index over productive rearrangements. TCRdb took over this immuneACCESS table, retaining in-frame rearrangements with V and J assigned. Such tables are incomplete; in checked studies, under half of the missing clones stem from an unresolved V gene, and the remainder is unexplained. Clone size and the V and J calls come from that table; the DNA yielded D and trimming. The sample table contains about 180,000 clones; only one count was recorded for under 85% of them. The ten largest clones take up over 6% of the sample.

On this clone: This receptor's antigen is unknown. Per-nucleotide qualities are absent, and no much larger clonotype sits a single base away.

This chain is built from TRBV11-2 and TRBJ2-7, with the D gene uncertain. Sequenced material: peripheral blood. This TCR was sampled from a woman in her 70s with COVID-19, enrolled during active disease. The CDR3 protein: CASSSIRAYEQYF. The DNA is as follows: TGTGCCAGCAGTTCTATCCGGGCCTACGAGCAGTACTTC.